This TCR beta chain was observed in a study of blood T cell repertoires in COVID-19. Study overall: PBMCs, B-cell-depleted T cells, or T cells were the source of the cDNA or gDNA that made up the material.

Germline V gene lookup returns CDR1 MDHEN and CDR2 SYDVKM. The length of the CDR3 is 14 residues. V gave up 7 bases and J gave up 4 bases, with 17 bases separating them. This clone has only a few counts. The study assigned cohorts using participant-reported clinical history. The assay was immunoSEQ multiplex PCR, and TCRdb's table has in-frame clones only and misses some. The sample lists approximately 260,000 clones; around nine tenths were seen once. The sequenced sample consisted of PBMCs or T cells enriched from blood (not recorded which). This TCR was recovered from a woman under 30 who had recovered from COVID-19. This chain joins TRBV28 and TRBJ2-7; perhaps TRBD1 as D (6 bases). The CDR3 coding sequence is TGTGCCAGCACCCACGGCGACAGGACTTACGAGCAGTACTTC. Residues: CASTHGDRTYEQYF.